This paragraph reports one T cell receptor beta chain. The antigen remains unidentified. These data are taken from a study of blood T cells in healthy people across ages. It was with a sample-barcoded 5' primer and a J-beta primer mix that a second PCR of about 6 to 11 cycles was run. Per sample, CDR3-containing paired-end reads numbered at least 2.5 million. TCRdb reprocessed the 5' RACE reads via MiXCR and lists one record per CDR3 protein. The sample has about 570,000 distinct CDR3 sequences; about 25% are singletons. Study findings and constraints: From one million sequenced T cells, diversity estimates were lower bounds.

Donors each provided ten milliliters of peripheral blood. Extraction yielded at least 6 micrograms of total RNA per sample. Germline CDR1 reads SGHRS; CDR2 reads YFSETQ. With 2 bases clipped from V and 2 bases from J, the junction kept 5 bases outside the gene matches. The CDR3 sequence is 15 residues long. The rearrangement uses TRBV5-1 and TRBJ2-3, with 7 positions matching TRBD2. The receptor comes from a woman in her sixties or seventies in good health. The sample consisted of blood. This CDR3 reads CASSFGAGVTDTQYF. CDR3 nucleotide sequence: TGCGCCAGCAGCTTTGGGGCGGGGGTCACAGATACGCAGTATTTT.